This TCR beta chain came from a study of T-cell reconstitution after alpha-beta-depleted transplantation in children. Overall study results and limits: The origin of alpha-beta T cells about two months after transplant was reportedly several hundred expanded graft clones. Surviving recipient T cells and thymic progenitors accounted for the high day-60 TCRbeta diversity observed in some patients.

On this clonotype: Antigen: not known.

The V end lost 6 bases, the J end lost 9 bases, and 21 bases lay between the germline ends. The CDR3 loop spans 16 amino acids. Germline V gene sequence: CDR1 MGHRA, CDR2 YSYEKL. Unique molecular identifiers were built into the TCRbeta library. TCRdb analysed the PCR reads with MiXCR anew, one entry per CDR3 protein. The repertoire includes approximately 1,000,000 distinct CDR3 sequences, about 31% of them detected once, and 25% to 35% sits in the top ten. The specimen comprised PBMCs, mostly from graft donor cells, sampled 360 days after TCRalphabeta/CD19-depleted stem cell transplant. The TCR sequence derives from a boy less than two years old who had a stem cell transplant for SCID, so the T cells may come from the graft donor. The rearrangement uses TRBV4-1 and TRBJ1-6; possibly TRBD1 for D (6 bases). The CDR3 protein is CASSQGGRGGLSPLHF. DNA for the CDR3: TGCGCCAGCAGTCAGGGAGGCAGGGGAGGTCTTTCACCCCTCCACTTT.